The 26 T cell receptor beta chains in this list originate from one sample, sequenced in a study of T-cell memory formation after mild COVID-19. MiXCR, run by TCRdb on the 5' RACE reads, gives a single entry per CDR3 protein. The sample contains 350,000 to 500,000 distinct CDR3 sequences, 23% of which appear only once. The sample consisted of PBMCs or a T cell subset sorted from them (not recorded which). The source is an adult woman who had mild COVID-19 (a few samples of this study predate the infection). Cell type and time point are not known.

The CDR3 nucleotides read TGCAGCGCTTTACCCGGGACAGCTAGCACAGATACGCAGTATTTT. This codes for CSALPGTASTDTQYF. V is TRBV29-1 and J is TRBJ2-3, with 7 bases aligning to TRBD1. Looked up from germline, CDR1 is SQVTM and CDR2 is ANQGSEA. With V trimmed by 7 bases and J by 0 bases, 10 bases remained unmatched. This CDR3 is 15 amino acids long.

This clonotype appeared a few times. The rearrangement joins TRBV6-5 to TRBJ2-2, with TRBD2 matching 7 bases. This CDR3 contains 17 residues. Germline V gene lookup returns CDR1 MNHEY and CDR2 SVGAGI. After removal of 4 bases from V and 7 bases from J, the junction contained 15 bases not matched to a gene. The CDR3 loop is CASSFTAIAGFGGELFF. CDR3 nucleotide sequence: TGTGCCAGCAGTTTCACGGCCATAGCGGGCTTCGGCGGGGAGCTGTTTTTT.

This clonotype showed up just a few times. The rearrangement links TRBV29-1 to TRBJ2-2; no firm D call. V lost 4 bases, J lost 1 base, and 4 bases lay in between. Germline lookup yields CDR1 SQVTM and CDR2 ANQGSEA. CDR3 length: 12 amino acids. In DNA form, the CDR3 reads TGCAGCGTTGTAGGGAACACCGGGGAGCTGTTTTTT. Translating gives CSVVGNTGELFF.

This clonotype was seen just once. The chain combines TRBV11-3 with TRBJ2-3; 9 nucleotides match TRBD2. The junction had 9 bases not matched to a gene; V was cut back by 1 base and J by 1 base. This CDR3 has 18 amino acids. Germline V gene sequence: CDR1 SGHNT, CDR2 YENEEA. The CDR3 is CASSLVRVAGVGTDTQYF. The CDR3 nucleotides read TGTGCCAGCAGCTTAGTGAGAGTAGCGGGAGTTGGCACAGATACGCAGTATTTT.

This clonotype was seen more than once but under ten times. CDR3 sequence reads: CASSLERGASMVQYF. The CDR3 bases are TGTGCCAGCAGCTTAGAACGAGGGGCCTCAATGGTCCAGTACTTC. The V call is TRBV7-9, the J call TRBJ2-5; D is tentatively TRBD1 or TRBD2 (5 bases each). The CDR3 runs to 15 residues. Germline values: CDR1 SEHNR, CDR2 FQNEAQ (reference sequence). Trimming took 1 base from V and 10 from J, leaving 19 bases between them. Based on the CDR3 plus reference TRBV7-9 and TRBJ2-5, the full variable domain is DTGVSQNPRHKITKRGQNVTFRCDPISEHNRLYWYRQTLGQGPEFLTYFQNEAQLEKSRLLSDRFSAERPKGSFSTLEIQRTEQGDSAMYLCASSLERGASMVQYFGPGTRLLVL.

DNA of the CDR3: TGTGCCAGCAGTTATACCGGGACAGGGAACACCGGGGAGCTGTTTTTT. Its protein is CASSYTGTGNTGELFF. The V gene is TRBV6-6, the J gene TRBJ2-2; 8 bases line up with TRBD1. The J segment lost 1 base and the V segment lost 3 bases, leaving 4 bases of the junction unmatched. Germline lookup yields CDR1 MNHNY and CDR2 SVGAGI (reference sequence). The CDR3 covers 16 residues.

J is TRBJ1-1 and V is TRBV24-1, with 7 bases identical to TRBD1. Per germline, CDR1 KGHDR and CDR2 SFDVKD. The CDR3 runs to 16 residues. The ends lost 3 bases at V and 1 base at J; junction bases unmatched: 7. The CDR3 region has the DNA TGTGCCACCAGTGATCCCAGACAGGGTCCGAACACTGAAGCTTTCTTT. Amino acid sequence: CATSDPRQGPNTEAFF.

The chain uses TRBV6-5 and TRBJ2-7, with 7 bases lining up with TRBD2. Germline CDR1 is MNHEY and CDR2 is SVGAGI. The V and J ends lost 4 bases and 3 bases, in that order; junction bases with no gene match: 9. This CDR3 is 15 amino acids long. For the CDR3, the DNA is TGTGCCAGCAGTTCCATCACTAGCGCCGACTACGAGCAGTACTTC. Encoded protein: CASSSITSADYEQYF.

This clonotype was detected a few times. The CDR3 region is CASSQDPAGGTDTQYF. CDR3 bases: TGCGCCAGCAGCCAAGATCCCGCGGGGGGCACAGATACGCAGTATTTT. This sequence joins TRBV4-1 and TRBJ2-3, with TRBD2 identical over 7 bases. The V gene's germline CDR1 is MGHRA and CDR2 YSYEKL. Trimming took 0 bases from V and 1 from J; bases not matched to a gene: 4. The CDR3 has 16 residues.

V and J are TRBV7-3 and TRBJ2-1; D is unclear. Germline CDR1 SGHTA, CDR2 FQGTGA. V lost 3 bases and J 9 bases, leaving 18 bases between the germline ends. CDR3 size: 15 residues. The CDR3 nucleotides are TGTGCCAGCAGCTTGGGAACATCTTTTGGTGGTGAGCAGTTCTTC. Protein product: CASSLGTSFGGEQFF.

CDR3 sequence: CASSVLVRASQPQHF. CDR3 sequence (DNA): TGTGCCAGCAGTGTGTTAGTGAGGGCTTCTCAGCCCCAGCATTTT. The chain is built from TRBV6-1 and TRBJ1-5; D unresolved. V was cut by 4 bases and J by 6 bases, with 16 bases left in between. Germline assignment: CDR1 MNHNS and CDR2 SASEGT. The CDR3 runs 15 residues.

This chain uses TRBV7-6 with TRBJ2-1; no firm D call. The CDR3 consists of 13 residues. Germline V gives CDR1 SGHVS, CDR2 FNYEAQ. The germline V and J ends were trimmed by 5 bases and 3 bases, with 8 bases remaining between them. For the CDR3, the DNA is TGTGCCAGCAGCCTGAGTAACTACAATGAGCAGTTCTTC. As protein: CASSLSNYNEQFF.

The rearrangement uses TRBV11-2 and TRBJ2-3, with a possible D match to TRBD1 (6 bases). Germline CDR1 and CDR2: SGHAT and FQNNGV. The V gene lost 5 bases and the J gene lost 2 bases, with 17 bases spanning the gap. The CDR3 contains 16 residues. CDR3 nucleotides: TGTGCCAGCAGCCCCCCCAGGGGATACTACACAGATACGCAGTATTTT. Residues: CASSPPRGYYTDTQYF.

The chain has TRBV7-6 and TRBJ2-2; D is uncertain. Germline V gene lookup returns CDR1 SGHVS and CDR2 FNYEAQ. The CDR3 has 17 amino acids. Trimming removed 4 bases at V and 1 base at J, with 16 bases between. CDR3 region: CASSSNPMLKNTGELFF. The CDR3 nucleotides read TGTGCCAGCAGCTCTAACCCCATGCTAAAGAACACCGGGGAGCTGTTTTTT.

A single count supports this clonotype. The CDR3 coding sequence is TGTGCCACCAGTGCTGGGATCACTAGCACAGATACGCAGTATTTT. It is translated as CATSAGITSTDTQYF. This chain links TRBV24-1 with TRBJ2-3; D uncertain. The CDR3 is made up of 15 amino acids. Germline lookup yields CDR1 KGHDR and CDR2 SFDVKD. V dropped 5 bases and J dropped 0 bases, with 11 bases sitting between them.

CDR3 sequence reads: CASSLGRGDDEQYF. The CDR3 nucleotides are TGCGCCAGCAGCTTGGGCAGGGGGGACGACGAGCAGTACTTC. The V gene is TRBV5-1, the J gene TRBJ2-7, with a tentative D call TRBD1 (7 bases). Germline V lookup: CDR1 SGHRS, CDR2 YFSETQ. V lost 0 bases, J lost 5 bases, and 12 bases lay in between. CDR3 length equals 14 residues. The whole variable domain, remainder taken from reference TRBV5-1 and TRBJ2-7, is KAGVTQTPRYLIKTRGQQVTLSCSPISGHRSVSWYQQTPGQGLQFLFEYFSETQRNKGNFPGRFSGRQFSNSRSEMNVSTLELGDSALYLCASSLGRGDDEQYFGPGTRLTVT.

CDR3: CATPPRERGGNTDTQYF. Here the CDR3 DNA reads TGTGCCACCCCCCCCCGGGAAAGGGGGGGTAACACAGATACGCAGTATTTT. The gene calls are TRBV24-1 and TRBJ2-3; the D gene is possibly TRBD2 (7 bases). The CDR3 loop spans 17 amino acids. Germline V gene data show CDR1 as KGHDR and CDR2 as SFDVKD. Deletions cut 9 bases from V and 2 bases from J, with 23 bases between.

The rearrangement uses TRBV5-4 and TRBJ2-1, with 10 nucleotides matching TRBD2. Per the germline V gene, CDR1 is SGHNT and CDR2 is YYREEE (reference sequence). V was pared by 4 bases and J by 8 bases, with 9 bases of the junction left unmatched. This CDR3 spans 15 amino acids. The CDR3 loop reads CASSPRAGGKDEQFF. DNA for the CDR3: TGTGCCAGCAGCCCGCGAGCGGGAGGGAAGGATGAGCAGTTCTTC.

This clonotype occurred a few times. The chain is built from TRBV7-9 and TRBJ2-5, with a tentative D call TRBD2 (5 bases). The ends were cut back, 2 bases at V and 4 bases at J, with 8 bases in the middle. Germline V gives CDR1 SEHNR, CDR2 FQNEAQ (reference sequence). This CDR3 comprises 13 residues. CDR3 in DNA: TGTGCCAGCAGCTTACGGGGTACAGAGACCCAGTACTTC. The encoded protein is CASSLRGTETQYF.

This clonotype was seen at least ten times. The chain employs TRBV5-1 and TRBJ2-3; possibly TRBD1 for D (6 bases). Trimming removed 0 bases at V and 1 base at J, with 6 bases between. There are 14 residues in the CDR3. Germline CDR1 reads SGHRS; CDR2 reads YFSETQ. CDR3 nucleotides: TGCGCCAGCAGCTTGGACAGGGGCACAGATACGCAGTATTTT. It translates to CASSLDRGTDTQYF.

There are a few counts of this clonotype. The chain has TRBV24-1 and TRBJ1-1; D is undetermined. This CDR3 contains 13 residues. Trimming stripped 0 bases from V and 5 bases from J, with 6 bases between. Germline loops: CDR1 KGHDR, CDR2 SFDVKD. Here the CDR3 DNA reads TGTGCCACCAGTGATTTGCGAGGAACTGAAGCTTTCTTT. This gives the protein CATSDLRGTEAFF.

A few counts support this clonotype. V and J are TRBV29-1 and TRBJ2-1; TRBD1 matches at 11 bases. V dropped 6 bases and J dropped 10; count of bases not matched to a gene: 8. This CDR3 has 13 residues. The germline V gene encodes CDR1 SQVTM and CDR2 ANQGSEA. The CDR3 DNA reads TGCAGCGTCGACCGGGACAGGGGGGCAGAGCAGTTCTTC. It yields the protein CSVDRDRGAEQFF.

The rearrangement joins TRBV7-2 to TRBJ1-4, with D possibly matching TRBD1 (6 bases). Looked up from germline, CDR1 is SGHTA and CDR2 is FQGNSA. Trimming shortened V by 4 bases and J by 8 bases, and 14 bases separated the two germline ends. The CDR3 runs 14 residues. CDR3 DNA sequence: TGTGCCAGCAGCTCCGAGACAGGTGTCGAAAAACTGTTTTTT. The encoded protein is CASSSETGVEKLFF.

This rearrangement joins TRBV5-1 to TRBJ2-1; TRBD1 agrees at 9 bases. Looked up from germline, CDR1 is SGHRS and CDR2 is YFSETQ. V was clipped by 4 bases and J by 10 bases; unmatched bases: 18. The length of the CDR3 is 17 residues. CDR3: CASSPQWAGQGVSEQFF. Here the CDR3 DNA reads TGCGCCAGCAGCCCGCAGTGGGCGGGACAGGGTGTCTCGGAGCAGTTCTTC.

The gene calls are TRBV5-6 and TRBJ1-5, with a weak D call TRBD1 (5 bases). The germline V and J ends were trimmed by 4 bases and 2 bases, with 16 bases remaining between them. Germline assignment: CDR1 SGHDT and CDR2 YYEEEE. This CDR3 has 16 amino acids. The CDR3 sequence: CASSGPGNLGNQPQHF. CDR3 DNA sequence: TGTGCCAGCAGCGGACCAGGGAATTTGGGCAATCAGCCCCAGCATTTT.

This chain joins TRBV6-1 and TRBJ1-1; D is unclear. Trimming shortened V by 0 bases and J by 6 bases, and 11 bases separated the two germline ends. The CDR3 has 14 residues. CDR1 is MNHNS, CDR2 SASEGT, per germline. The CDR3 DNA follows: TGTGCCAGCAGTGAAGCGGAAGGGAGCGCTGAAGCTTTCTTT. This encodes CASSEAEGSAEAFF.